This T cell receptor beta chain was captured by sequencing in a study of T cell repertoires in cytomegalovirus infection. The overall study: It was the public TCR beta signatures that indicated both CMV infection and matching HLA type.

CDR1 is MDHEN and CDR2 is SYDVKM in the germline V gene. V dropped 2 bases and J dropped 3 bases, with 10 bases sitting between them. The CDR3 loop spans 15 amino acids. This clonotype occurred a few times. Its antigen is unknown. Overall study results and limits: Within the response measured ex vivo, HLA-C-restricted CMV-specific TCR beta clonotypes were dominant. Summed public TCR beta family frequency identified CMV carriers bearing the relevant HLA.

One entry per CDR3 protein results from TCRdb running MiXCR on the reads. This sample has a few hundred thousand distinct CDR3 sequences; around a quarter occur once, and the top ten carry around 13%. This TCR came from a human donor in good health (CMV status not recorded). Some clones in this sample may be carry-over from other donors' samples. V usage is TRBV28 and J usage is TRBJ2-2, with D perhaps matching TRBD2 (5 bases). Sequencing was performed on PBMCs. The CDR3 protein is CASSLSWRYTGELFF. CDR3 bases: TGTGCCAGCAGTTTAAGCTGGAGGTACACCGGGGAGCTGTTTTTT.